Listed below are T cell receptor beta chains from one sample, sequenced in a study of T-cell memory formation after mild COVID-19. TCRdb reprocessed the 5' RACE reads via MiXCR and lists one record per CDR3 protein. The sample includes a few hundred thousand distinct CDR3 sequences, approximately 15% of them seen just once. The source material was PBMCs or a T cell subset sorted from them (not recorded which). These receptors were obtained from a man aged 18-30 years who had mild COVID-19 (a few samples of this study predate the infection). Cell type and time point are not known. The CDR3 runs from the conserved cysteine through the conserved F or W. The D gene is left open where the match is weak. Not every row has a clone size; where given, it reads once, few, many or a size class.

CDR3: CASSSPRDRDTQYF
DNA: TGTGCCAGCAGCTCCCCGAGGGACCGAGATACGCAGTATTTT
D: NA
J: TRBJ2-3
V: TRBV11-2
size: NA

CDR3: CASSVELAGMNEQFF
DNA: TGTGCCAGCAGCGTAGAACTAGCGGGGATGAATGAGCAGTTCTTC
D: TRBD2
J: TRBJ2-1
V: TRBV9
size: few

CDR3: CASQAGQTPETQYF
DNA: TGTGCCAGCCAAGCTGGACAGACCCCGGAGACCCAGTACTTC
D: NA
J: TRBJ2-5
V: TRBV7-2
size: few

CDR3: CATSREFGADTQYF
DNA: TGTGCCACCAGCAGAGAATTTGGGGCAGATACGCAGTATTTT
D: NA
J: TRBJ2-3
V: TRBV15
size: NA

CDR3: CATSDSPRRETQYF
DNA: TGTGCCACCAGTGATTCACCAAGGAGAGAGACCCAGTACTTC
D: NA
J: TRBJ2-5
V: TRBV24-1
size: NA

CDR3: CASRRPGTSGGTTYEQYF
DNA: TGTGCCAGCAGAAGACCCGGGACTAGCGGGGGAACTACCTACGAGCAGTACTTC
D: TRBD2
J: TRBJ2-7
V: TRBV6-2/TRBV6-3
size: few

CDR3: CASRSSGETQYF
DNA: TGTGCCAGCAGGTCTAGCGGAGAGACCCAGTACTTC
D: TRBD2
J: TRBJ2-5
V: TRBV12-3/TRBV12-4
size: few

CDR3: CSVSKAGGYTDTQYF
DNA: TGCAGCGTTTCAAAAGCGGGGGGTTACACAGATACGCAGTATTTT
D: TRBD2
J: TRBJ2-3
V: TRBV29-1
size: few

CDR3: CASRPPGGSRYEQYF
DNA: TGTGCCAGTAGACCACCGGGAGGGAGCCGCTACGAGCAGTACTTC
D: TRBD2
J: TRBJ2-7
V: TRBV19
size: NA

CDR3: CASTGRGTDTQYF
DNA: TGTGCCAGCACCGGGAGGGGCACAGATACGCAGTATTTT
D: TRBD2
J: TRBJ2-3
V: TRBV3-1
size: NA